This TCR beta chain was identified in a study of cytomegalovirus exposure and HLA in healthy donors. General study results and limits: Some TCR beta chains (about 170 of them) were listed as cytomegalovirus-associated. Several of the most significant clusters appeared, in a later analysis, to be linked to common viral pathogens.

PCR was performed using 60 Vbeta and 13 Jbeta primers. Measured with immunoSEQ multiplex PCR; TCRdb has only the in-frame clones, and not every one. The sample carries roughly 190,000 clones, 65% to 75% recorded once. With respect to this clone: Its antigen is as yet unknown.

CDR3 length: 17 residues. Trimming left V 1 base short and J 7 bases short, with 20 bases between. From germline, CDR1 is MGHDK and CDR2 SYGVNS. Sequenced sample: PBMCs. The rearrangement links TRBV25-1 to TRBJ1-5, with a possible D match to TRBD1 (6 bases). The receptor comes from a man aged 25-45 years in good health and CMV-seropositive. The CDR3 is CASSEFGGGRLVQPQHF. As DNA, the CDR3 is TGTGCCAGCAGTGAATTTGGGGGGGGGCGCTTAGTCCAGCCCCAGCATTTT.